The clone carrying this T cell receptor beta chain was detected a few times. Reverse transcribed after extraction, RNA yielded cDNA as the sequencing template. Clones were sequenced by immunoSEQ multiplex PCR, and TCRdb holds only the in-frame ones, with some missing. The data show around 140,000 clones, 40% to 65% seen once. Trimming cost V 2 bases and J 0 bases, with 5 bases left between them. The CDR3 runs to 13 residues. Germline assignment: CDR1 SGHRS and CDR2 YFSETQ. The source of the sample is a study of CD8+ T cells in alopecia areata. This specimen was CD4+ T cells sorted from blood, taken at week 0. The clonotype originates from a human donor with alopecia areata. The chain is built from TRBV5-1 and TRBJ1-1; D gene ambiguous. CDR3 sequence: CASSFVLNTEAFF. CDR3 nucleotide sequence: TGCGCCAGCAGCTTTGTTCTGAACACTGAAGCTTTCTTT.